The 30 T cell receptor beta chains listed next were all sequenced from one sample in a study of blood T cells in healthy people across ages. Through a sample-barcoded 5' primer and a J-beta primer mix, a second PCR was run for roughly 7 to 12 cycles. Each CDR3 protein is one row after TCRdb ran MiXCR on the 5' RACE reads. Of fewer than 700,000 distinct CDR3 sequences detected, approximately 40% appear once; the ten largest clones hold about 32%. The sequenced material came from blood. Receptors originate from a man aged 80 or over in good health.

This clonotype was seen a handful of times. The chain has TRBV20-1 and TRBJ2-1, with no clear D. The germline CDR1 and CDR2 sequences are DFQATT and SNEGSKA (reference sequence). CDR3 length: 10 residues. Trimming removed 5 bases from V and 5 bases from J, with 4 bases in between. CDR3 nucleotide sequence: TGCAGTGCTCACCACAATGAGCAGTTCTTC. This codes for CSAHHNEQFF.

This clonotype came up once. The rearrangement joins TRBV5-1 to TRBJ2-2; no clear D. Trimming removed 5 bases at V and 3 bases at J, with 5 bases between. The CDR3 has 12 residues. From germline, CDR1 is SGHRS and CDR2 YFSETQ. The DNA of the CDR3 is TGCGCCAGCAGAGATTACACCGGGGAGCTGTTTTTT. It is translated as CASRDYTGELFF. Full variable domain (outside the CDR3, taken from reference TRBV5-1 and TRBJ2-2): KAGVTQTPRYLIKTRGQQVTLSCSPISGHRSVSWYQQTPGQGLQFLFEYFSETQRNKGNFPGRFSGRQFSNSRSEMNVSTLELGDSALYLCASRDYTGELFFGEGSRLTVL.

This clonotype was seen a few times. A much larger clone sits a single nucleotide away, making a read error possible. J is TRBJ2-3 and V is TRBV2; 7 bases align to TRBD2. This CDR3 has 13 amino acids. Germline-derived CDR1 and CDR2 are SNHLY and FYNNEI. Trimming took 7 bases from V and 2 from J; bases not matched to a gene: 3. The DNA of the CDR3 is TGTGCCAGCACCCGGGACTACACAGATACGCAGTATTTT. It yields the protein CASTRDYTDTQYF.

The chain has TRBV30 and TRBJ1-1, with 7 bases fitting TRBD1. Germline V gene data show CDR1 as GTSNPN and CDR2 as SVGIG (reference sequence). The V segment lost 7 bases and the J segment 5 bases; nucleotides outside the gene matches: 7. The CDR3 is made up of 12 amino acids. The CDR3 region has the DNA TGTGCCTTTATTCAGGGGGGGACTGAAGCTTTCTTT. Its protein product is CAFIQGGTEAFF.

Note on this clonotype: One junction end disagrees with the germline gene, perhaps due to a read error. The chain couples TRBV29-1 to TRBJ2-5; 8 nucleotides line up with TRBD2. This CDR3 contains 13 residues. The germline CDR1 and CDR2 sequences are SQVTM and ANQGSEA. This CDR3 is CSVGRGEQGTQYF. CDR3 bases: TGCAGCGTGGGGCGGGGGGAGCAAGGGACCCAGTACTTC. The variable domain in full, with the rest retrieved from reference TRBV29-1 and TRBJ2-5, is SAVISQKPSRDICQRGTSLTIQCQVDSQVTMMFWYRQQPGQSLTLIATANQGSEATYESGFVIDKFPISRPNLTFSTLTVSNMSPEDSSIYLCSVGRGEQGTQYFGPGTRLLVL.

This clonotype has just one count. The DNA for the CDR3 is TGTGCCAGCAGCTTGCGGGCAGGGGATGAGCAGTTCTTC. It translates to CASSLRAGDEQFF. The chain carries TRBV5-6 and TRBJ2-1; possibly TRBD1 for D (6 bases). The germline V and J ends were trimmed by 1 base and 8 bases, with 10 bases remaining between them. CDR1 and CDR2 (germline): SGHDT, YYEEEE. The CDR3 runs to 13 residues.

To note about this clonotype: A junction boundary mismatches the germline segment, possibly from a read error. The chain couples TRBV7-9 to TRBJ2-7, with D unresolved. CDR3 length: 13 residues. The V gene's germline CDR1 is SEHNR and CDR2 FQNEAQ (reference sequence). The CDR3 sequence: CASSLDWLYEQYF. In DNA, the CDR3 is TGCGCCAGCAGCTTAGACTGGTTATACGAGCAGTACTTC.

The CDR3 DNA sequence: TGTGCCAGCAGCGCCCAGGGACTAGCGGTACACAATGAGCAGTTCTTC. Residues: CASSAQGLAVHNEQFF. The chain is built from TRBV7-2 and TRBJ2-1, with 11 bases that match TRBD2. V lost 5 bases to trimming and J lost 5 bases; unmatched junction nucleotides: 8. Germline V gives CDR1 SGHTA, CDR2 FQGNSA. There are 16 residues in the CDR3.

The J gene is TRBJ2-5, the V gene TRBV20-1; D call uncertain. The CDR3 covers 11 residues. Germline V gene data show CDR1 as DFQATT and CDR2 as SNEGSKA (reference sequence). V was clipped by 2 bases and J by 11 bases, with 12 bases between them. DNA for the CDR3: TGCAGTGCTAGAAGTATTCTGGGGCAGTACTTC. Protein: CSARSILGQYF.

This clonotype was found once. The chain is built from TRBV5-1 and TRBJ1-1, with TRBD1 matching over 9 bases. The germline CDR1 and CDR2 sequences are SGHRS and YFSETQ. Trimming removed 7 bases from V and 0 bases from J; junction bases left unmatched: 7. The CDR3 length is 15 residues. The CDR3 spells CASARGDRVNTEAFF. The CDR3, as DNA: TGCGCCAGCGCCCGGGGGGACAGGGTGAACACTGAAGCTTTCTTT.

V and J are TRBV29-1 and TRBJ2-3, with 7 bases fitting TRBD1. V dropped 4 bases and J dropped 3; count of bases not matched to a gene: 13. This CDR3 has 16 amino acids. Germline V gene sequence: CDR1 SQVTM, CDR2 ANQGSEA. The DNA for the CDR3 is TGCAGCGTTGTCGTCTTGGACAGGAGTTCAACAGATACGCAGTATTTT. Translating it yields CSVVVLDRSSTDTQYF.

The table lists this clonotype with a few counts. The rearrangement links TRBV4-2 to TRBJ2-2; 11 bases fit TRBD2. CDR1 is LGHNA and CDR2 is YNFKEQ in the germline V gene. CDR3 length: 20 residues. With 0 bases clipped from V and 1 base from J, the junction kept 10 bases outside the gene matches. CDR3 protein: CASSQDRTSGGFRNTGELFF. In DNA, the CDR3 is TGTGCCAGCAGCCAAGATCGCACTAGCGGGGGTTTTAGGAACACCGGGGAGCTGTTTTTT.

Concerning this clonotype: A junction boundary mismatches the germline segment, possibly from a read error. The V gene is TRBV6-1, the J gene TRBJ2-5; D is possibly TRBD1 or TRBD2 (5 bases each). The CDR3 is made up of 17 amino acids. Germline V gene data show CDR1 as MNHNS and CDR2 as SASEGT. This chain's CDR3 is CTSSEASGQALQETQYF. The CDR3 DNA follows: TGTACCAGCAGTGAAGCATCGGGGCAGGCGTTACAAGAGACCCAGTACTTC.

The chain carries TRBV6-2 or TRBV6-3 and TRBJ2-5; TRBD2 matches 7 bases. After removal of 3 bases from V and 1 base from J, the junction contained 11 bases not matched to a gene. This CDR3 is 17 amino acids long. Germline V gives CDR1 MNHEY, CDR2 SVGEGT. The CDR3 bases are TGTGCCAGCAGTTATTACGCCCTGCCTAGCGGCCAAGAGACCCAGTACTTC. This sequence encodes CASSYYALPSGQETQYF.

The chain recombines TRBV29-1 with TRBJ2-3; D perhaps matches TRBD1 (5 bases). Germline V gene sequence: CDR1 SQVTM, CDR2 ANQGSEA. Trimming stripped 6 bases from V and 0 bases from J, with 13 bases between. This CDR3 spans 14 amino acids. CDR3 coding DNA: TGCAGCGTAGGAGTAGGGGTTAGCACAGATACGCAGTATTTT. Residues: CSVGVGVSTDTQYF.

This clonotype has only a few counts. J is TRBJ2-5 and V is TRBV29-1; 8 nucleotides align to TRBD2. The CDR3 is 13 amino acids. CDR1 and CDR2 (germline): SQVTM, ANQGSEA. V lost 6 bases and J lost 4; bases outside the gene matches: 7. This chain's CDR3 is CSVVRGGGETQYF. CDR3 DNA sequence: TGCAGCGTCGTTCGGGGGGGGGGAGAGACCCAGTACTTC.

This clonotype was seen more than once but under ten times. The J gene is TRBJ2-3, the V gene TRBV6-6; 7 bases align to TRBD2. V shed 0 bases, J shed 2 bases, and the junction held 8 bases outside the gene matches. The CDR3 runs 17 residues. Germline assignment: CDR1 MNHNY and CDR2 SVGAGI (reference sequence). The CDR3 bases are TGTGCCAGCAGTTACTCGATGGGACTACCTCCCACAGATACGCAGTATTTT. It encodes CASSYSMGLPPTDTQYF.

Only a few counts were recorded for this clonotype. V gene TRBV27 combines with J gene TRBJ1-2, with 7 bases fitting TRBD1. V trimming: 4 bases; J trimming: 2 bases; junction bases outside the gene matches: 1. CDR3 length: 13 residues. Germline V gene sequence: CDR1 MNHEY, CDR2 SMNVEV (reference sequence). The CDR3 loop is CASSWTGNYGYTF. CDR3 DNA: TGTGCCAGCAGTTGGACAGGCAACTATGGCTACACCTTC.

This clonotype has a handful of counts. The rearrangement uses TRBV15 and TRBJ2-4; TRBD2 matches 7 bases. The CDR3 covers 14 residues. Trimming at V came to 1 base and at J to 5 bases, leaving 2 bases not matched to a gene. Germline CDR1 and CDR2: LNHNV and YYDKDF (reference sequence). The DNA for the CDR3 is TGTGCCACCAGCAGAGGAGCGGGACAAAACATTCAGTACTTC. Translating it yields CATSRGAGQNIQYF.

This clonotype was counted only a few times. This chain joins TRBV10-1 and TRBJ2-3, with a tentative D call TRBD2 (6 bases). The CDR3 is 15 residues long. V lost 4 bases to trimming and J lost 8 bases, with 19 bases between them. Per the germline V gene, CDR1 is WNHNN and CDR2 is SYGVQD (reference sequence). The chain's CDR3 is CASSATAGPQVTQYF. The CDR3, as DNA: TGCGCCAGCAGTGCGACGGCGGGGCCTCAGGTTACGCAGTATTTT.

This clonotype occurred a few times. The J gene is TRBJ1-2, the V gene TRBV6-2 or TRBV6-3; possible D gene TRBD1, 6 bases. This CDR3 is built from 16 residues. Germline V CDR1 and CDR2: MNHEY, SVGEGT. Deletions cut 2 bases from V and 2 bases from J, with 15 bases between. CDR3 in amino acids: CASSYAWDKRNYGYTF. As DNA, the CDR3 is TGTGCCAGCAGTTACGCCTGGGACAAAAGAAACTATGGCTACACCTTC.

The rearrangement links TRBV6-6 to TRBJ2-1; 12 bases align to TRBD2. J was trimmed by 13 bases and V by 4 bases; bases with no gene match: 11. Germline assignment: CDR1 MNHNY and CDR2 SVGAGI (reference sequence). The CDR3 is made up of 15 amino acids. The CDR3 reads CASSSSGRETETQFF. The CDR3 DNA sequence: TGTGCCAGCAGTTCTAGCGGGAGGGAGACCGAGACCCAGTTCTTC.

The J gene is TRBJ1-4, the V gene TRBV4-3; no clear D. With 3 bases removed from V and 7 bases from J, the gap between germline ends came to 15 bases. This CDR3 comprises 15 residues. The germline gives CDR1 LGHNA, CDR2 YSLEER. The CDR3 bases are TGCGCCAGCAGCCAGGAGCCCTTACTAGGTGAAAAACTGTTTTTT. It translates to CASSQEPLLGEKLFF.

The rearrangement links TRBV25-1 to TRBJ1-5; D is uncertain. V shed 3 bases and J shed 0 bases, with 9 bases lying between them. CDR3 size: 15 residues. Germline CDR1 is MGHDK and CDR2 is SYGVNS. In nucleotides, the CDR3 is TGTGCCAGCAGTGATTCGGGTTATAGCAATCAGCCCCAGCATTTT. It translates to CASSDSGYSNQPQHF.

This sequence joins TRBV20-1 and TRBJ2-1; 12 bases are a match to TRBD2. The CDR3 has 18 residues. The germline CDR1 and CDR2 sequences are DFQATT and SNEGSKA (reference sequence). V dropped 3 bases and J dropped 8; count of bases not matched to a gene: 17. Here the CDR3 DNA reads TGCAGTGCTAGGAGACTAGCGGGAGAAGAAGGCAACGACGATGAGCAGTTCTTC. It translates to CSARRLAGEEGNDDEQFF.

This chain connects TRBV27 to TRBJ2-7; TRBD1 might be the D (6 bases). Germline assignment: CDR1 MNHEY and CDR2 SMNVEV (reference sequence). The CDR3 consists of 16 residues. The V end lost 3 bases, the J end lost 1 base, and 16 bases lay between the germline ends. The CDR3 DNA sequence: TGTGCCAGCAGTTTTACTCCAACAGGGTTTTCCTACGAGCAGTACTTC. It is translated as CASSFTPTGFSYEQYF.

This clonotype appeared a few times. This chain connects TRBV6-5 to TRBJ2-5, with unresolved D. Germline-derived CDR1 and CDR2 are MNHEY and SVGAGI. This CDR3 comprises 12 residues. V was trimmed by 5 bases and J by 4 bases, leaving 8 bases between them. CDR3 nucleotides: TGTGCCAGCAGTAACGGACGAGAGACCCAGTACTTC. Protein product: CASSNGRETQYF.

This chain uses TRBV2 with TRBJ2-6; D remains unclear. The CDR3 length is 15 residues. V was shortened by 0 bases and J by 3 bases, with 6 bases between the two germline ends. Germline-derived CDR1 and CDR2 are SNHLY and FYNNEI. DNA for the CDR3: TGTGCCAGCAGTGAAGCGGGATTTGGGGCCAACGTCCTGACTTTC. The encoded protein is CASSEAGFGANVLTF.

The chain has TRBV12-3 or TRBV12-4 and TRBJ2-7, with TRBD2 matching over 12 bases. Losses at the gene ends were 5 bases for V and 3 bases for J; bases not matched to a gene: 5. This CDR3 is 15 amino acids long. The DNA for the CDR3 is TGTGCCAGCAGTCAAACTAGCGGGGGGCGCTACGAGCAGTACTTC. Protein product: CASSQTSGGRYEQYF.

The chain links TRBV20-1 to TRBJ2-5; D is uncertain. The V end was cut by 0 bases, the J end by 10 bases, with 12 bases between. This CDR3 has 12 residues. CDR1 is DFQATT, CDR2 SNEGSKA, per germline (reference sequence). The CDR3 bases are TGCAGTGCTAGAGAGATTTCCCAGAACCAGTACTTC. This encodes CSAREISQNQYF.